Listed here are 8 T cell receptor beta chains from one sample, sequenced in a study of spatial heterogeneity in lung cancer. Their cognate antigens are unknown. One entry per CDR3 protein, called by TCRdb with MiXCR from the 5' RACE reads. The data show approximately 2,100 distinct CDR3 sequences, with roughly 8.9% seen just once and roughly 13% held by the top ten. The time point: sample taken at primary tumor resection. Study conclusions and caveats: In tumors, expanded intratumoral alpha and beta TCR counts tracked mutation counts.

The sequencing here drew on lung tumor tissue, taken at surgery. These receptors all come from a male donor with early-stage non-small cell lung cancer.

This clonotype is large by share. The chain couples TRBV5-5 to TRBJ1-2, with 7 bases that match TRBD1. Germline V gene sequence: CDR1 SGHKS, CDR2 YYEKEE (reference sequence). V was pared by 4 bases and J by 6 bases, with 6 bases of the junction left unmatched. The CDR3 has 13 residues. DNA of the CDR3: TGTGCCAGCAGCCCACAGGGGCTGGATGGCTACACCTTC. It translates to CASSPQGLDGYTF.

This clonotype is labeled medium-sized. The CDR3 is CASSQDSYEQYF. For the CDR3, the DNA is TGTGCCAGCAGCCAAGACAGCTACGAGCAGTACTTC. The chain has TRBV7-2 and TRBJ2-7; D perhaps matches TRBD1 (5 bases). The CDR3 runs 12 residues. Per germline, CDR1 SGHTA and CDR2 FQGNSA. With 5 bases removed from V and 3 bases from J, the gap between germline ends came to 8 bases.

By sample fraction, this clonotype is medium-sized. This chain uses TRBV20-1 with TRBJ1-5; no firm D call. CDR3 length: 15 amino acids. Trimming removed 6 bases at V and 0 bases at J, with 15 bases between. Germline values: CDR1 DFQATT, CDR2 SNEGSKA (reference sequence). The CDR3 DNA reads TGCAGTGCAACCCAAAGGATAAATAGCAATCAGCCCCAGCATTTT. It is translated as CSATQRINSNQPQHF.

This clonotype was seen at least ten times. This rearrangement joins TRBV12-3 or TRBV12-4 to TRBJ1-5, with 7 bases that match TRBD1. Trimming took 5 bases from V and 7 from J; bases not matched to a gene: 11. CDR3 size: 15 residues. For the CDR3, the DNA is TGTGCCAGCAGTCAGTTGACAGGGAGCGGACAGCCCCAGCATTTT. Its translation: CASSQLTGSGQPQHF.

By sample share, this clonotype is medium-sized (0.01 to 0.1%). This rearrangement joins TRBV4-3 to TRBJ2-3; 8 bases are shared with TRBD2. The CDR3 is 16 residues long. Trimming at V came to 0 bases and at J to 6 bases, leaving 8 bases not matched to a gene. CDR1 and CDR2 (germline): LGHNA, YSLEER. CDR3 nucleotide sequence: TGCGCCAGCAGCCAAGATTTACGGGGGGGCAGGGATACGCAGTATTTT. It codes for CASSQDLRGGRDTQYF.

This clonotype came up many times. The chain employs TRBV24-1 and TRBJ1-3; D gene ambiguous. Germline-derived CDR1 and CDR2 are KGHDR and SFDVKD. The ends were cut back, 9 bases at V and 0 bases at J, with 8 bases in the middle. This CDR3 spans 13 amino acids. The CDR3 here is CATSSFSGNTIYF. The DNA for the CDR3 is TGTGCCACCTCGAGCTTCTCTGGAAACACCATATATTTT.

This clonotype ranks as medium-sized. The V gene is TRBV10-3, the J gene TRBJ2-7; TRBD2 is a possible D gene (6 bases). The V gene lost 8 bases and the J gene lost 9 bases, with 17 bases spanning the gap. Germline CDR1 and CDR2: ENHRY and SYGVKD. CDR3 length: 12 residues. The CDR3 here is CAIPAVSGGQYF. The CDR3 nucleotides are TGTGCCATCCCCGCCGTGTCCGGGGGGCAGTACTTC.

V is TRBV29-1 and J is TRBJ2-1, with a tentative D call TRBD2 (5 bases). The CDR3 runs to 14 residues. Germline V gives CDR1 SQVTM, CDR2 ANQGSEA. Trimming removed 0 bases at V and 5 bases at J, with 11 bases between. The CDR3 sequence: CSVEDLRRDNEQFF. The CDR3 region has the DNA TGCAGCGTTGAAGATTTGAGGCGGGACAATGAGCAGTTCTTC.